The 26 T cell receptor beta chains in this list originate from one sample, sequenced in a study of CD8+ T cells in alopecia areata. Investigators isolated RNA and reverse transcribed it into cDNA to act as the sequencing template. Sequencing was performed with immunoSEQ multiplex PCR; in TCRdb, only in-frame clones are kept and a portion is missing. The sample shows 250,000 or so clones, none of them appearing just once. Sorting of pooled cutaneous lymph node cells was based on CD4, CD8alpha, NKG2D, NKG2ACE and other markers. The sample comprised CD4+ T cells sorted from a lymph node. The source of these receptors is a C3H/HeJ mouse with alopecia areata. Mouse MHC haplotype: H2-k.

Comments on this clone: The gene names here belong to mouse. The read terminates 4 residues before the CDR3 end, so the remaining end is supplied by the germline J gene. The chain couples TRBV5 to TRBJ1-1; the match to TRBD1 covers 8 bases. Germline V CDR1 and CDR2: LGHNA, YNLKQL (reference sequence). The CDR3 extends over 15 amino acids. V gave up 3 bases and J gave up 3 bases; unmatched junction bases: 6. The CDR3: CASSHNRGRDTEVFF. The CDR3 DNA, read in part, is TGTGCCAGCAGCCACAACAGGGGGAGGGACACA.

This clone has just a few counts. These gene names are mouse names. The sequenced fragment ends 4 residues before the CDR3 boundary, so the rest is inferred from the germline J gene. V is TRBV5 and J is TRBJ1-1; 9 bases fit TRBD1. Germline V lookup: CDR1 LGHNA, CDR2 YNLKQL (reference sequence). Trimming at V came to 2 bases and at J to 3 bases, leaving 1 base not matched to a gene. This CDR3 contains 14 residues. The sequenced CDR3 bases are TGTGCCAGCAGCCAAAGGACAGGGGACACA. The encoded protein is CASSQRTGDT. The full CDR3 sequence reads CASSQRTGDTEVFF.

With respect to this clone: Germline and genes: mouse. The DNA read from the CDR3 is TGTGCCAGCAGTATTCGCAGGGTGAATTCGCCC. Translating gives CASSIRRVNSP. The CDR3 as a whole reads CASSIRRVNSPLYF. This sequence joins TRBV19 and TRBJ1-6; tentative D call: TRBD1 (5 bases). The CDR3 end falls 3 residues outside the read, so it is completed with the germline J gene. TRBJ1-6 has ORF status, its function being uncertain. The CDR3 is 14 amino acids. Germline-derived CDR1 and CDR2 are FNHDT and SITEND (reference sequence). Trimming took 2 bases from V and 7 from J, leaving 10 bases between them.

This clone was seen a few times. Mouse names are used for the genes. CDR3 sequence: CASSQEGGVNQDTQYF. The part of the CDR3 DNA that was read is TGTGCCAGCAGCCAAGAGGGGGGGGTTAACCAAGAC. The chain carries TRBV5 and TRBJ2-5; 7 positions match TRBD2. Read data end 4 residues before the CDR3 end; the end is taken from the germline J gene. The germline gives CDR1 LGHNA, CDR2 YNLKQL (reference sequence). The CDR3 is made up of 16 amino acids. Trimming at V came to 0 bases and at J to 0 bases, leaving 3 bases not matched to a gene.

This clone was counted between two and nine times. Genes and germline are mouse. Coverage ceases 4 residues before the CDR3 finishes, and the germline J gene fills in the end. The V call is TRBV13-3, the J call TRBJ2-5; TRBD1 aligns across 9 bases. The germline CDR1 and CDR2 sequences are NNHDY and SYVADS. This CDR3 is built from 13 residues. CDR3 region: CASRGTGLDTQYF. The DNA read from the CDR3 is TGTGCCAGCAGAGGGACAGGGTTGGAC. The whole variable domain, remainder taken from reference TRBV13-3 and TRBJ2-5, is EAAVTQSPRSKVAVTGGKVTLSCHQTNNHDYMYWYRQDTGHGLRLIHYSYVADSTEKGDIPDGYKASRPSQENFSLILELASLSQTAVYFCASRGTGLDTQYFGPGTRLLVL.

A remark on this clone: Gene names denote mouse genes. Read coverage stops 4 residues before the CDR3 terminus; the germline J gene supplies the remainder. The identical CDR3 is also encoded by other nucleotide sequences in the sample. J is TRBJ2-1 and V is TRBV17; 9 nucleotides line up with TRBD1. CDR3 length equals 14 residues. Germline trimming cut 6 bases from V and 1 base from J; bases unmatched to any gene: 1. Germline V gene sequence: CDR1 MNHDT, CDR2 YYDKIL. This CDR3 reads CASRTGGNYAEQFF. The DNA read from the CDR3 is TGTGCTAGCAGGACAGGGGGAAACTATGCT.

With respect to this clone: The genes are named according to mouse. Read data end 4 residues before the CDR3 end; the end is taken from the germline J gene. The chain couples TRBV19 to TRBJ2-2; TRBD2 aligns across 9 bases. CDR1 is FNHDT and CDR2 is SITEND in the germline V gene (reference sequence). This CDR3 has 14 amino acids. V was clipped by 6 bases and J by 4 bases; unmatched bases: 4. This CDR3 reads CASTRDWATGQLYF. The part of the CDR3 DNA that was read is TGTGCCAGCACCCGGGACTGGGCCACCGGG.

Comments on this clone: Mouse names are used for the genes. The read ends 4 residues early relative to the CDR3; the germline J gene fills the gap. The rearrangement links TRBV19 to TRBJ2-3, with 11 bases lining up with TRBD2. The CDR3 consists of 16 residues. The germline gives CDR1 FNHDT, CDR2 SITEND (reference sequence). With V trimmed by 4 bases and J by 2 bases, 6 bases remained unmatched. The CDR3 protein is CASSPPDWGAAETLYF. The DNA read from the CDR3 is TGTGCCAGCAGTCCCCCGGACTGGGGGGCTGCAGAA.

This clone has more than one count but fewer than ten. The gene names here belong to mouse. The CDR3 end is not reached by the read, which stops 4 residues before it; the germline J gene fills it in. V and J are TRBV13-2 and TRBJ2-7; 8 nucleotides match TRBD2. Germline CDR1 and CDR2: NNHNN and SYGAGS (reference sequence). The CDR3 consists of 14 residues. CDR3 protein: CASGDFWGAYEQYF. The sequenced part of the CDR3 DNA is TGTGCCAGCGGTGATTTCTGGGGGGCTTAT.

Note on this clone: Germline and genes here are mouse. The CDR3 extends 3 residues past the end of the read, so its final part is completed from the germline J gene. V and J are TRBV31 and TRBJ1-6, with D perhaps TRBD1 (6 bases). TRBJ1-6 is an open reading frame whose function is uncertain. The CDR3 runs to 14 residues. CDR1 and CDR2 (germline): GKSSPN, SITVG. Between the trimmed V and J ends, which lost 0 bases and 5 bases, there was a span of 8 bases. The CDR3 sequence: CAWSLDRNNSPLYF. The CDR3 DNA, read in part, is TGTGCCTGGAGTCTCGACAGGAATAATTCGCCC.

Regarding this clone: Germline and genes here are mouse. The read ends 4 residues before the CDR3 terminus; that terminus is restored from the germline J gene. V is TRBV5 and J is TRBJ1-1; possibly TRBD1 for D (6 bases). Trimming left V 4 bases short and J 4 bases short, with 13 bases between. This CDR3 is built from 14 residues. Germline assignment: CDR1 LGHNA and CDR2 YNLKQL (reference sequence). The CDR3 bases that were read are TGTGCCAGCAGCCTCGACAGGTGGGCCACA. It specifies CASSLDRWAT. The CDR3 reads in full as CASSLDRWATEVFF.

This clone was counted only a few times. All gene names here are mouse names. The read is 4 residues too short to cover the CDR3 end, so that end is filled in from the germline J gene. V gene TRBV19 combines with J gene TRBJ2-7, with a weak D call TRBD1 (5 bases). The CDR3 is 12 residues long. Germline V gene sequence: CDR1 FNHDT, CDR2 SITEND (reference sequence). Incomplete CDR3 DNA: TGTGCCAGCAGTCTGGACACATAT. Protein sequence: CASSLDTY. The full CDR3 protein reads CASSLDTYEQYF. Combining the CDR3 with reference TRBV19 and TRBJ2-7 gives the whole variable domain GGIITQTPKFLIGQEGQKLTLKCQQNFNHDTMYWYRQDSGKGLRLIYYSITENDLQKGDLSEGYDASREKKSSFSLTVTSAQKNEMAVFLCASSLDTYEQYFGPGTRLTVL.

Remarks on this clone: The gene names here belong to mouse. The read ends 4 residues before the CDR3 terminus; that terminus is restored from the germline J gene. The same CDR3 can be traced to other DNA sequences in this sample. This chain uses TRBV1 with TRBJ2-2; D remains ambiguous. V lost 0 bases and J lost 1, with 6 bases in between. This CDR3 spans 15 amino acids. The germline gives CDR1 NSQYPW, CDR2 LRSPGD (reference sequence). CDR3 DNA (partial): TGCACCTGCAGTGCAGATCGAGGAAACACCGGG. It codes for CTCSADRGNTG. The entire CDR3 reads CTCSADRGNTGQLYF.

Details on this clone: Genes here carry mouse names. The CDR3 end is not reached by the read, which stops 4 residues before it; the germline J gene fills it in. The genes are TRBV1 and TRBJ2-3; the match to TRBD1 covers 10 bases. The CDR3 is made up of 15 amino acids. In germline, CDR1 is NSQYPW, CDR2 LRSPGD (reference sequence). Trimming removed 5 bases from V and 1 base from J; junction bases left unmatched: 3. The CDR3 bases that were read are TGCACCTGCAGTAGACAGGGGGCAGGTGCAGAA. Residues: CTCSRQGAGAE. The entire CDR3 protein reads CTCSRQGAGAETLYF. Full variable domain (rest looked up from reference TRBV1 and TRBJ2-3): VTLLEQNPRWRLVPRGQAVNLRCILKNSQYPWMSWYQQDLQKQLQWLFTLRSPGDKEVKSLPGADYLATRVTDTELRLQVANMSQGRTLYCTCSRQGAGAETLYFGSGTRLTVL.

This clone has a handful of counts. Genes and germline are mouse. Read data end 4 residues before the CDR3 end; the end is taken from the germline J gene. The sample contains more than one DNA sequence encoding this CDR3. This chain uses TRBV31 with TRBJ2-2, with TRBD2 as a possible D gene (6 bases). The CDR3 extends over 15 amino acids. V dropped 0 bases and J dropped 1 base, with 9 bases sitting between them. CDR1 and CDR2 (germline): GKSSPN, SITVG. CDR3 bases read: TGTGCCTGGAGTCTGACGGGGGGAAACACCGGG. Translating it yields CAWSLTGGNTG. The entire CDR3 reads CAWSLTGGNTGQLYF.

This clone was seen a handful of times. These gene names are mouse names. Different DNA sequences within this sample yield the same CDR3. CDR3 amino acids: CASSQDSANSDYTF. CDR3 bases read: TGTGCCAGCAGCCAAGACTCAGCAAACTCC. The genes are TRBV5 and TRBJ1-2; D unresolved. The sequenced fragment ends 4 residues before the CDR3 boundary, so the rest is inferred from the germline J gene. Trimming cost V 0 bases and J 0 bases, with 5 bases left between them. The CDR3 is 14 amino acids. CDR1 is LGHNA, CDR2 YNLKQL, per germline (reference sequence).

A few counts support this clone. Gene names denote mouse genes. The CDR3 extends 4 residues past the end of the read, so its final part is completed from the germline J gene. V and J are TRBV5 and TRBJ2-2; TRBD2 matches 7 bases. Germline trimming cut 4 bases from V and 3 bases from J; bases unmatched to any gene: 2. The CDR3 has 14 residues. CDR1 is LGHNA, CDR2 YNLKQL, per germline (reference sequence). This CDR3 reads CASSRGGDTGQLYF. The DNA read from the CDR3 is TGTGCCAGCAGCCGGGGGGGGGACACCGGG.

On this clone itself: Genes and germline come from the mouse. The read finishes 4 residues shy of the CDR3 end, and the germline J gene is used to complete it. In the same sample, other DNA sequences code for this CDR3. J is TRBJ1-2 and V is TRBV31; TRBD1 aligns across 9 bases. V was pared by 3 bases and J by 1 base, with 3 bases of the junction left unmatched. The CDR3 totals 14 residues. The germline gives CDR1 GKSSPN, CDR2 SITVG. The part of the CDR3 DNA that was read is TGTGCCTGGAGCCGACAGGGGGGAAACTCC. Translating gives CAWSRQGGNS. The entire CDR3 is CAWSRQGGNSDYTF.

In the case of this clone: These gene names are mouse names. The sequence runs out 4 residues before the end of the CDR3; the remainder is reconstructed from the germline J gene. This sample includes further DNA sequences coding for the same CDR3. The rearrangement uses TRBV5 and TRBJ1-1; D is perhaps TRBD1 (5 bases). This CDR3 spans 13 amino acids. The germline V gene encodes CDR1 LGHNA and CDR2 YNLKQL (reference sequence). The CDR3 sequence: CASSQPGQTEVFF. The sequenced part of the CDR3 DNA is TGTGCCAGCAGCCAGCCAGGACAAACA.

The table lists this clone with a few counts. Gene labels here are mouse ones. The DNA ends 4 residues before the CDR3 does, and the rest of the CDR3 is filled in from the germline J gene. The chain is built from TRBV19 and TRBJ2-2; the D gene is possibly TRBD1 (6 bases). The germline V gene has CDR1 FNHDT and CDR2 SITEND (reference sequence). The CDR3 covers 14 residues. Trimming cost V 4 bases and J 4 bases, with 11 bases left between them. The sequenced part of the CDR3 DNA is TGTGCCAGCAGTCTCAGGGGAGGCACCGGG. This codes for CASSLRGGTG. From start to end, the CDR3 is CASSLRGGTGQLYF.

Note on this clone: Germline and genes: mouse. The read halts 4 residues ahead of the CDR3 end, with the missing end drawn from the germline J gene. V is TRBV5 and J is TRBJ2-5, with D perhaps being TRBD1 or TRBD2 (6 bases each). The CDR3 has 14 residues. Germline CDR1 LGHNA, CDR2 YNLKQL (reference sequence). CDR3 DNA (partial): TGTGCCAGCAGCCAAGAGGGGGCGCGAGAC. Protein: CASSQEGARD. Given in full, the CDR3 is CASSQEGARDTQYF.

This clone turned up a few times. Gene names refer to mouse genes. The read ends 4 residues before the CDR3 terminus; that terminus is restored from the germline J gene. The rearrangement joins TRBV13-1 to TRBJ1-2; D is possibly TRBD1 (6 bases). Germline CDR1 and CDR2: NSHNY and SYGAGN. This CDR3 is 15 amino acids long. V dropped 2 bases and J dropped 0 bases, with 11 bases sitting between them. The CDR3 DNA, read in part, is TGTGCCAGCAGTGAGGGGGGCTCAGCAAACTCC. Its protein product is CASSEGGSANS. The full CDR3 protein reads CASSEGGSANSDYTF.

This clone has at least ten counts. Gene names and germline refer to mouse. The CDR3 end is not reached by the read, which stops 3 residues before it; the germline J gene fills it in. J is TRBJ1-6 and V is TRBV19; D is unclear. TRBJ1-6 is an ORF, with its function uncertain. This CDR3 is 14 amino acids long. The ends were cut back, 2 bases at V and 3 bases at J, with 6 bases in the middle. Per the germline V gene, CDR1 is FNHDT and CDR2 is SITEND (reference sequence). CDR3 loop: CASSMTNYNSPLYF. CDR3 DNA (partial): TGTGCCAGCAGTATGACAAACTATAATTCGCCC.

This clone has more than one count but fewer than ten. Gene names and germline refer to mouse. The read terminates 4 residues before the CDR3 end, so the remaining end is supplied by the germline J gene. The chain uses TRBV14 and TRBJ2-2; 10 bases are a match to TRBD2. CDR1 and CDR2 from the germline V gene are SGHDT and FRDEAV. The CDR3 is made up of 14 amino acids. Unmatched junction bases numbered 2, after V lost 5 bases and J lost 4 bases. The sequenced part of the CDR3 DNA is TGTGCCAGCAGACTGGGGGGGAGCACCGGG. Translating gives CASRLGGSTG. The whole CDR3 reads CASRLGGSTGQLYF.

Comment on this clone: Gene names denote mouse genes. Incomplete CDR3 DNA: TGTGCCAGCAGTGACTGGGGGGGGCGCGAAGGG. Amino acid sequence: CASSDWGGREG. The whole CDR3 protein is CASSDWGGREGQLYF. The genes are TRBV13-1 and TRBJ2-2; 9 bases line up with TRBD2. The read gets to within 4 residues of the CDR3 end, and the germline J gene fills in the rest. Germline V CDR1 and CDR2: NSHNY, SYGAGN. CDR3 length equals 15 residues.

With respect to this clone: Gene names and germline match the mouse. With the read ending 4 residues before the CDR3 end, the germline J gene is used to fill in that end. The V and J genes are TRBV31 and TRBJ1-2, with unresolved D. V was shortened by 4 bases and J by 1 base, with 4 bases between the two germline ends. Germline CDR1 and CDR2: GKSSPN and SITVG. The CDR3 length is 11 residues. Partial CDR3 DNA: TGTGCCTGGACAAAAAACTCC. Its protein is CAWTKNS. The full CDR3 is CAWTKNSDYTF.